These 31 T cell receptor beta chains came from one sample sequenced in a study of T cells in Graves' hyperthyroidism and ophthalmopathy. Amplified TCR beta CDR3 regions came from RNA transcripts. TCR CDR3 regions were first amplified by RT-PCR with HTBI primers. MiXCR was run by TCRdb on the multiplex PCR reads, yielding one entry per CDR3 protein. The sample includes about 380,000 distinct CDR3 sequences, over 11% of them seen just once. The sequencing input was blood. These receptors came from a woman aged 55 to 70 with Graves' hyperthyroidism.

This clonotype showed up many times. V is TRBV6-1 and J is TRBJ1-2; D may be TRBD1 (5 bases). Germline loops: CDR1 MNHNS, CDR2 SASEGT. V dropped 1 base and J dropped 4 bases, with 10 bases sitting between them. The CDR3 is 14 amino acids. CDR3 amino acids: CASSEGVTVYGYTF. The CDR3 DNA follows: TGTGCCAGCAGTGAAGGTGTGACAGTCTATGGCTACACCTTC.

This clonotype was seen at least ten times. This chain connects TRBV20-1 to TRBJ2-3, with D maybe TRBD2 (6 bases). The germline V and J ends were trimmed by 6 bases and 0 bases, with 13 bases remaining between them. CDR1 is DFQATT and CDR2 is SNEGSKA in the germline V gene (reference sequence). The CDR3 runs 14 residues. Here the CDR3 reads CSASGRESTDTQYF. The CDR3 coding sequence is TGCAGTGCCAGTGGGCGGGAAAGCACAGATACGCAGTATTTT.

Worth noting for this clonotype: One end of the junction fails to match germline, which may point to a read error. This chain links TRBV20-1 with TRBJ2-1; TRBD2 matches 11 bases. The CDR3 is 15 amino acids. Germline V gene sequence: CDR1 DFQATT, CDR2 SNEGSKA (reference sequence). The CDR3 here is CSASLTSGAHNELFF. In DNA, the CDR3 is TGCAGTGCTAGTCTGACTAGCGGGGCCCACAATGAGCTGTTCTTC.

The chain uses TRBV10-3 and TRBJ2-7; D is possibly TRBD1 (5 bases). Trimming removed 3 bases at V and 1 base at J, with 7 bases between. The CDR3 has 13 amino acids. Germline lookup yields CDR1 ENHRY and CDR2 SYGVKD. Here the CDR3 reads CAISEGVSYEQYF. The CDR3 DNA sequence: TGTGCCATCAGTGAAGGGGTATCCTACGAGCAGTACTTC.

This clonotype was counted between two and nine times. The chain uses TRBV5-6 and TRBJ1-1; 7 nucleotides line up with TRBD1. This CDR3 is built from 13 residues. With 6 bases clipped from V and 10 bases from J, the junction kept 12 bases outside the gene matches. Germline V gives CDR1 SGHDT, CDR2 YYEEEE. For the CDR3, the DNA is TGTGCCAGCAACTCGTTTGACAGGGTGGGAGCTTTCTTT. Protein product: CASNSFDRVGAFF.

This clonotype was detected ten times or more. This rearrangement joins TRBV20-1 to TRBJ2-3, with D possibly being TRBD1 (5 bases). This CDR3 spans 15 amino acids. Germline loops: CDR1 DFQATT, CDR2 SNEGSKA (reference sequence). V lost 0 bases and J lost 3, with 13 bases in between. The CDR3, as DNA: TGCAGTGCTAGAGATTTCCAGGGTTTGACAGATACGCAGTATTTT. This translates into CSARDFQGLTDTQYF.

This clonotype was counted a few times. The genes are TRBV24-1 and TRBJ2-1; TRBD1 is a possible D gene (6 bases). The CDR3 length is 15 residues. V lost 4 bases and J 7 bases, leaving 16 bases between the germline ends. Germline V CDR1 and CDR2: KGHDR, SFDVKD. This CDR3 is CATSELGAVRNEQFF. The CDR3 DNA is TGTGCCACCAGTGAACTGGGGGCGGTTAGGAATGAGCAGTTCTTC.

This clonotype was detected ten times or more. The chain is built from TRBV7-8 and TRBJ2-6; D ambiguous. Between the trimmed V and J ends, which lost 4 bases and 2 bases, there was a span of 12 bases. Germline V gene data show CDR1 as SGHVS and CDR2 as FQNEAQ. The CDR3 length is 16 residues. The CDR3 DNA follows: TGTGCCAGCAGCTACTACGCGGTTGCTGGGGCCAACGTCCTGACTTTC. Protein sequence: CASSYYAVAGANVLTF.

The sample holds many counts of this clonotype. V usage is TRBV11-2 and J usage is TRBJ2-1, with 7 bases lining up with TRBD1. This CDR3 is built from 13 residues. CDR1 is SGHAT and CDR2 is FQNNGV in the germline V gene. V was pared by 3 bases and J by 8 bases, with 4 bases of the junction left unmatched. The CDR3 protein is CASSLGTEYEQFF. For the CDR3, the DNA is TGTGCCAGCAGCTTGGGGACAGAATATGAGCAGTTCTTC. The variable domain in full, with the rest retrieved from reference TRBV11-2 and TRBJ2-1, is EAGVAQSPRYKIIEKRQSVAFWCNPISGHATLYWYQQILGQGPKLLIQFQNNGVVDDSQLPKDRFSAERLKGVDSTLKIQPAKLEDSAVYLCASSLGTEYEQFFGPGTRLTVL.

The chain combines TRBV15 with TRBJ2-5, with TRBD1 matching over 10 bases. V lost 1 base, J lost 4 bases, and 3 bases stayed unmatched. Per the germline V gene, CDR1 is LNHNV and CDR2 is YYDKDF (reference sequence). The length of the CDR3 is 15 residues. CDR3 region: CATSRGGQGRETQYF. The CDR3 DNA follows: TGTGCCACCAGCAGAGGGGGACAGGGGAGAGAGACCCAGTACTTC.

V gene TRBV5-6 combines with J gene TRBJ1-1; 9 bases align to TRBD1. CDR3 length equals 14 residues. Germline trimming cut 2 bases from V and 6 bases from J; bases unmatched to any gene: 5. Germline V gene lookup returns CDR1 SGHDT and CDR2 YYEEEE. The CDR3 DNA follows: TGTGCCAGCAGCTTCCAACAGGGGGCGGCTGAAGCTTTCTTT. Residues: CASSFQQGAAEAFF.

This clonotype was detected many times. The V call is TRBV11-2, the J call TRBJ2-1, with D tentatively TRBD1 (5 bases). The germline V gene has CDR1 SGHAT and CDR2 FQNNGV. Trimming shortened V by 2 bases and J by 1 base, and 12 bases separated the two germline ends. This CDR3 comprises 16 residues. The CDR3 loop reads CASSLRLSGSYNEQFF. DNA of the CDR3: TGTGCCAGCAGCTTAAGGTTATCAGGGTCCTACAATGAGCAGTTCTTC.

There are a few counts of this clonotype. J is TRBJ2-7 and V is TRBV27; 8 bases agree with TRBD1. There are 16 residues in the CDR3. Germline V gene sequence: CDR1 MNHEY, CDR2 SMNVEV (reference sequence). The junction had 9 bases not matched to a gene; V was cut back by 3 bases and J by 2 bases. The CDR3 spells CASSFWTGSGTYEQYF. The DNA of the CDR3 is TGTGCCAGCAGTTTCTGGACAGGGTCGGGAACCTACGAGCAGTACTTC.

The chain employs TRBV27 and TRBJ2-5; TRBD1 matches 9 bases. V was clipped by 8 bases and J by 5 bases; unmatched bases: 12. This CDR3 has 15 residues. Germline V gives CDR1 MNHEY, CDR2 SMNVEV (reference sequence). In DNA, the CDR3 is TGTGCCAGCTCTCACGGGACAGGGTCCAGGGAGACCCAGTACTTC. Its translation is CASSHGTGSRETQYF.

This clonotype came up many times. The chain combines TRBV3-1 with TRBJ1-5; D is uncertain. The CDR3 length is 18 residues. Germline CDR1 is LGHDT and CDR2 is YNNKEL (reference sequence). V was clipped by 1 base and J by 0 bases, with 16 bases between them. The CDR3 nucleotides read TGTGCCAGCAGCCAAGGACCGTGGACTCTAAATAGCAATCAGCCCCAGCATTTT. It specifies CASSQGPWTLNSNQPQHF. Drawing the rest from reference TRBV3-1 and TRBJ1-5, the complete variable domain is DTAVSQTPKYLVTQMGNDKSIKCEQNLGHDTMYWYKQDSKKFLKIMFSYNNKELIINETVPNRFSPKSPDKAHLNLHINSLELGDSAVYFCASSQGPWTLNSNQPQHFGDGTRLSIL.

The DNA of the CDR3 is TGTGCCAGCAGCCCGAGCCCCCGTTTTGGGGCGGGAGAGTGGAGTGAGCAGTTCTTC. Amino acids: CASSPSPRFGAGEWSEQFF. The V and J genes are TRBV7-8 and TRBJ2-1, with TRBD2 matching over 7 bases. CDR1 and CDR2 (germline): SGHVS, FQNEAQ. The V gene end was trimmed by 5 bases and the J gene end by 9 bases; junction bases not matched to a gene: 25. The CDR3 has 19 amino acids.

This clonotype came up a few times. J is TRBJ2-7 and V is TRBV7-9; TRBD2 matches at 12 bases. After removal of 6 bases from V and 2 bases from J, the junction contained 11 bases not matched to a gene. Germline lookup yields CDR1 SEHNR and CDR2 FQNEAQ (reference sequence). The CDR3 has 17 amino acids. The CDR3 nucleotides are TGTGCCAGCAGACCTGGACTAGCGGGACCCCAACCCTACGAGCAGTACTTC. Translating gives CASRPGLAGPQPYEQYF.

The V call is TRBV5-1, the J call TRBJ1-1; D might be TRBD1 (5 bases). The CDR3 is 14 residues long. CDR1 SGHRS and CDR2 YFSETQ come from the germline V gene. Trimming shortened V by 0 bases and J by 8 bases, and 14 bases separated the two germline ends. CDR3 in amino acids: CASSLESAGSEAFF. CDR3 bases: TGCGCCAGCAGCTTGGAATCGGCAGGGTCAGAAGCTTTCTTT. Supplemented by reference TRBV5-1 and TRBJ1-1, the full variable domain reads KAGVTQTPRYLIKTRGQQVTLSCSPISGHRSVSWYQQTPGQGLQFLFEYFSETQRNKGNFPGRFSGRQFSNSRSEMNVSTLELGDSALYLCASSLESAGSEAFFGQGTRLTVV.

This clonotype has a count of ten or more. The J gene is TRBJ2-3, the V gene TRBV12-5; 9 positions agree with TRBD2. CDR3 length equals 15 residues. V trimming: 9 bases; J trimming: 2 bases; junction bases outside the gene matches: 9. Per the germline V gene, CDR1 is LGHNT and CDR2 is FRNRAP. DNA of the CDR3: TGTGCTAGCGCCCCCACTAGCGGGTTCACAGATACGCAGTATTTT. Its protein is CASAPTSGFTDTQYF.

This clonotype was seen more than once but under ten times. The genes are TRBV19 and TRBJ2-2, with a possible D match to TRBD2 (5 bases). Germline V lookup: CDR1 LNHDA, CDR2 SQIVND (reference sequence). This CDR3 has 16 amino acids. Deletions cut 3 bases from V and 2 bases from J, with 13 bases between. The CDR3 DNA reads as TGTGCCAGTAGTATCCTCAGCGGAACCAACACCGGGGAGCTGTTTTTT. It encodes CASSILSGTNTGELFF.

This clonotype was seen ten or more times. The chain links TRBV12-3 or TRBV12-4 to TRBJ2-3; the match to TRBD2 covers 15 bases. V shed 6 bases and J 5 bases; nucleotides not matched to a gene: 6. CDR3 length: 16 residues. This CDR3 is CASSLGLAGGVDTQYF. CDR3 DNA: TGTGCCAGCAGCCTCGGACTAGCGGGAGGGGTAGATACGCAGTATTTT.

This clonotype was counted many times. V is TRBV3-1 and J is TRBJ2-1; D gene unclear. The CDR3 covers 13 residues. V shed 0 bases and J shed 9 bases, with 9 bases lying between them. Germline V lookup: CDR1 LGHDT, CDR2 YNNKEL (reference sequence). The CDR3 nucleotides are TGTGCCAGCAGCCAAGATTCGGTTACTGAGCAGTTCTTC. It translates to CASSQDSVTEQFF.

This clonotype occurred a few times. The chain carries TRBV30 and TRBJ1-4; D remains ambiguous. CDR1 and CDR2 (germline): GTSNPN, SVGIG (reference sequence). V gave up 4 bases and J gave up 6 bases, with 9 bases separating them. The CDR3 runs to 12 residues. Here the CDR3 reads CAWNEGYEKLFF. CDR3 nucleotide sequence: TGTGCCTGGAATGAGGGTTATGAAAAACTGTTTTTT.

At least ten counts were recorded for this clonotype. V usage is TRBV6-1 and J usage is TRBJ2-3; D might be TRBD1 (5 bases). The germline V gene has CDR1 MNHNS and CDR2 SASEGT. Trimming pared 5 bases from V and 5 bases from J, leaving 20 bases between. The CDR3 has 16 residues. CDR3 sequence: CASSSPSGQRGDTQYF. The CDR3 DNA reads TGTGCCAGCAGTAGCCCTTCAGGGCAAAGGGGAGATACGCAGTATTTT.

This clonotype occurred many times. The chain employs TRBV20-1 and TRBJ2-1, with TRBD1 matching over 8 bases. Trimming cost V 0 bases and J 0 bases; bases outside gene matches: 1. Looked up from germline, CDR1 is DFQATT and CDR2 is SNEGSKA (reference sequence). The CDR3 is made up of 15 amino acids. The CDR3 reads CSARDTGGSYNEQFF. CDR3 nucleotide sequence: TGCAGTGCTAGAGATACAGGGGGCTCCTACAATGAGCAGTTCTTC.

This clonotype was observed many times. The chain uses TRBV30 and TRBJ1-5, with D possibly matching TRBD1 (6 bases). Germline CDR1 is GTSNPN and CDR2 is SVGIG (reference sequence). The CDR3 covers 13 residues. V was cut by 3 bases and J by 1 base, with 7 bases left in between. Here the CDR3 DNA reads TGTGCCTGGAGAGGGGGGAGCAATCAGCCCCAGCATTTT. This sequence encodes CAWRGGSNQPQHF.

This chain connects TRBV25-1 to TRBJ1-2, with D uncertain. Deletions cut 0 bases from V and 6 bases from J, with 11 bases between. CDR3 length: 14 residues. Germline lookup yields CDR1 MGHDK and CDR2 SYGVNS. CDR3 bases: TGTGCCAGCAGTGAATATCTGGGCAGTAATGGCTACACCTTC. Amino acid sequence: CASSEYLGSNGYTF.

In the case of this clonotype: A read error may explain this, as a much larger clone is one base away. The V gene is TRBV20-1, the J gene TRBJ2-1; D remains ambiguous. V was clipped by 1 base and J by 10 bases, with 11 bases between them. Per the germline V gene, CDR1 is DFQATT and CDR2 is SNEGSKA (reference sequence). This CDR3 is built from 12 residues. The CDR3: CSARVAPYEQFF. CDR3 sequence (DNA): TGCAGTGCTAGAGTCGCACCCTACGAGCAGTTCTTC.

This clonotype was seen at least ten times. The chain recombines TRBV5-1 with TRBJ1-2, with 9 bases that match TRBD1. Germline lookup yields CDR1 SGHRS and CDR2 YFSETQ. J was trimmed by 5 bases and V by 3 bases; bases with no gene match: 11. This CDR3 has 16 residues. The CDR3 protein is CASSSDRGTLAYGYTF. CDR3 nucleotides: TGCGCCAGCAGCTCGGACAGGGGAACCCTGGCTTATGGCTACACCTTC.

The chain is built from TRBV19 and TRBJ1-2; 7 nucleotides align to TRBD1. This CDR3 region has 14 residues. The J segment lost 3 bases and the V segment lost 7 bases, leaving 8 bases of the junction unmatched. Germline V gene lookup returns CDR1 LNHDA and CDR2 SQIVND (reference sequence). Here the CDR3 reads CASIPQGGDYGYTF. The CDR3 coding sequence is TGTGCCAGTATCCCTCAAGGGGGCGACTATGGCTACACCTTC.

This clonotype has at least ten counts. The chain recombines TRBV19 with TRBJ1-2; a possible D gene is TRBD1 (5 bases). CDR1 is LNHDA and CDR2 is SQIVND in the germline V gene (reference sequence). The CDR3 runs 13 residues. V was pared by 3 bases and J by 8 bases, with 13 bases between. Here the CDR3 reads CASSMQGGRGYTF. The CDR3 nucleotides are TGTGCCAGTAGTATGCAGGGAGGTCGGGGCTACACCTTC.